The 13 T cell receptor beta chains presented below share a single source sample, sequenced in a study of blood T cell repertoires in COVID-19. TCRdb's table, derived via immunoSEQ multiplex PCR, lists solely in-frame clones and lacks some. This sample has under 350,000 clones, with 70% to 90% found just once. Sample: PBMCs or T cells enriched from blood (not recorded which). These receptors were obtained from a woman aged 40 to 50 with acute COVID-19.

V and J are TRBV28 and TRBJ1-1; D remains ambiguous. The CDR3 consists of 12 residues. The V gene's germline CDR1 is MDHEN and CDR2 SYDVKM. Trimming stripped 6 bases from V and 7 bases from J, with 12 bases between. The CDR3 DNA reads as TGTGCCAGCAGCCCCCGGAGGTATGAAGCTTTCTTT. Amino acids: CASSPRRYEAFF.

The chain combines TRBV6-5 with TRBJ2-3; D may be TRBD1 (5 bases). Trimming removed 2 bases from V and 2 bases from J, with 11 bases in between. Germline V gives CDR1 MNHEY, CDR2 SVGAGI. The CDR3 is 15 residues long. The CDR3 coding sequence is TGTGCCAGCAGTTACGGGGCAGGGCACACAGATACGCAGTATTTT. It translates to CASSYGAGHTDTQYF.

The rearrangement joins TRBV7-9 to TRBJ2-2, with TRBD1 identical over 7 bases. The trim removed 2 bases at V and 6 bases at J, leaving 15 bases unmatched. Germline V lookup: CDR1 SEHNR, CDR2 FQNEAQ (reference sequence). The CDR3 extends over 18 amino acids. The CDR3 sequence: CASSLKYGDSRFAGELFF. The CDR3 region has the DNA TGTGCCAGCAGCTTAAAATACGGGGACAGTAGATTCGCCGGGGAGCTGTTTTTT.

Here the CDR3 reads CSGTAGFVYNEQFF. DNA for the CDR3: TGCAGCGGCACAGCTGGATTCGTTTACAATGAGCAGTTCTTC. V and J are TRBV29-1 and TRBJ2-1; D is unclear. Germline assignment: CDR1 SQVTM and CDR2 ANQGSEA. Trimming took 7 bases from V and 4 from J, leaving 17 bases between them. The CDR3 length is 14 residues.

This clone has more than one count but fewer than ten. V is TRBV11-3 and J is TRBJ2-1; 12 bases match TRBD2. The CDR3 has 18 residues. The V segment lost 3 bases and the J segment 7 bases; nucleotides outside the gene matches: 13. Germline V gives CDR1 SGHNT, CDR2 YENEEA. CDR3 sequence (DNA): TGTGCCAGCAGCTTTCGGTCAGGAGGGACTAGCGGGTCAAATGAGCAGTTCTTC. As protein: CASSFRSGGTSGSNEQFF.

The J gene is TRBJ1-1, the V gene TRBV7-8, with TRBD1 matching 8 bases. The J segment lost 4 bases and the V segment lost 0 bases, leaving 7 bases of the junction unmatched. CDR1 SGHVS and CDR2 FQNEAQ come from the germline V gene. This CDR3 region has 16 residues. CDR3: CASSLAVTGVGTEAFF. The CDR3 region has the DNA TGTGCCAGCAGCTTAGCGGTGACAGGGGTGGGCACTGAAGCTTTCTTT.

J is TRBJ1-2 and V is TRBV10-3, with 9 bases identical to TRBD1. Germline V lookup: CDR1 ENHRY, CDR2 SYGVKD. V was pared by 5 bases and J by 7 bases, with 8 bases of the junction left unmatched. This CDR3 has 14 amino acids. This CDR3 is CAISTGTGISGYTF. The CDR3 coding sequence is TGTGCCATCAGTACCGGGACAGGGATAAGTGGCTACACCTTC.

The V gene is TRBV6-5, the J gene TRBJ1-1; perhaps TRBD1 as D (5 bases). There are 15 residues in the CDR3. V dropped 5 bases and J dropped 7 bases, with 20 bases sitting between them. Germline loops: CDR1 MNHEY, CDR2 SVGAGI. The CDR3 sequence: CASSTQSIDSLEAFF. The CDR3, as DNA: TGTGCCAGCAGTACCCAAAGCATCGACAGTCTTGAAGCTTTCTTT.

This clone appeared a single time. This chain connects TRBV18 to TRBJ1-2; TRBD1 agrees at 7 bases. Germline CDR1 reads KGHSH; CDR2 reads LQKENI. CDR3 size: 14 residues. V trimming: 5 bases; J trimming: 0 bases; junction bases outside the gene matches: 3. CDR3 nucleotides: TGTGCCAGCTCAGAACAGGGGCCTAACTATGGCTACACCTTC. Encoded protein: CASSEQGPNYGYTF.

J is TRBJ1-5 and V is TRBV5-1; the D gene is possibly TRBD1 (6 bases). Germline V gives CDR1 SGHRS, CDR2 YFSETQ. Trimming removed 4 bases at V and 4 bases at J, with 15 bases between. The CDR3 is 15 amino acids. The CDR3 here is CASSEGQLTNQPQHF. The CDR3 DNA reads as TGCGCCAGCAGCGAAGGACAGTTGACTAATCAGCCCCAGCATTTT.

V is TRBV28 and J is TRBJ2-1; 10 bases agree with TRBD1. Germline V gives CDR1 MDHEN, CDR2 SYDVKM. The CDR3 is made up of 17 amino acids. The ends lost 3 bases at V and 5 bases at J; junction bases unmatched: 10. The CDR3 spells CASSFAFRDRGHNEQFF. The CDR3 nucleotides read TGTGCCAGCAGTTTTGCCTTCCGGGACAGGGGTCACAATGAGCAGTTCTTC.

The chain couples TRBV28 to TRBJ2-1, with 8 bases matching TRBD2. The V gene's germline CDR1 is MDHEN and CDR2 SYDVKM. The CDR3 totals 15 residues. V lost 3 bases to trimming and J lost 7 bases; unmatched junction nucleotides: 8. CDR3 in amino acids: CASSLLVAGRNEQFF. CDR3 nucleotides: TGTGCCAGCAGTTTGTTGGTAGCGGGACGGAATGAGCAGTTCTTC.

The chain employs TRBV9 and TRBJ1-1, with D possibly TRBD1 on 5 matching bases. This CDR3 is 14 amino acids long. Germline CDR1 SGDLS, CDR2 YYNGEE. Deletions cut 0 bases from V and 8 bases from J, with 14 bases between. The CDR3, as DNA: TGTGCCAGCAGCGTAGGGGGCGGACCAGGGGAAGCTTTCTTT. Translated: CASSVGGGPGEAFF.